What follows are 3 T cell receptor beta chains derived from one specimen sequenced in a study of OX40 agonist ivuxolimab in advanced cancers. Some clones are missing from TCRdb's copy, which holds only in-frame ones; the method was immunoSEQ multiplex PCR. The sample shows about 82,000 clones, about 91% of them seen only once. Sequenced material: CD4+ or CD8+ T cells sorted from blood, taken in a trial of the OX40 agonist ivuxolimab. The receptor set was obtained from an adult with an advanced solid tumor such as melanoma, head and neck, liver or kidney cancer.

This clone has just one count. The J gene is TRBJ2-1, the V gene TRBV6-5; D not certain. The V end was cut by 2 bases, the J end by 7 bases, with 6 bases between. The CDR3 spans 12 residues. Germline V gene sequence: CDR1 MNHEY, CDR2 SVGAGI. The CDR3 coding sequence is TGTGCCAGCAGTTACGGGTGGAATGAGCAGTTCTTC. It translates to CASSYGWNEQFF.

The V call is TRBV4-3, the J call TRBJ2-1; 9 bases are a match to TRBD1. Germline V lookup: CDR1 LGHNA, CDR2 YSLEER. With 1 base clipped from V and 7 bases from J, the junction kept 11 bases outside the gene matches. The CDR3 is 17 amino acids. The CDR3 coding sequence is TGCGCCAGCAGCCAAGGCCCCGGGACAGGGTCTGAGAATGAGCAGTTCTTC. Translation: CASSQGPGTGSENEQFF.

The V gene is TRBV11-2, the J gene TRBJ2-5; the match to TRBD2 covers 10 bases. Trimming removed 2 bases from V and 5 bases from J; junction bases left unmatched: 14. This CDR3 has 18 residues. Germline CDR1 reads SGHAT; CDR2 reads FQNNGV. In DNA form, the CDR3 reads TGTGCCAGCAGCTTACGCAGGCCGCTAACTAGCGGGAACGAGACCCAGTACTTC. Its protein product is CASSLRRPLTSGNETQYF.